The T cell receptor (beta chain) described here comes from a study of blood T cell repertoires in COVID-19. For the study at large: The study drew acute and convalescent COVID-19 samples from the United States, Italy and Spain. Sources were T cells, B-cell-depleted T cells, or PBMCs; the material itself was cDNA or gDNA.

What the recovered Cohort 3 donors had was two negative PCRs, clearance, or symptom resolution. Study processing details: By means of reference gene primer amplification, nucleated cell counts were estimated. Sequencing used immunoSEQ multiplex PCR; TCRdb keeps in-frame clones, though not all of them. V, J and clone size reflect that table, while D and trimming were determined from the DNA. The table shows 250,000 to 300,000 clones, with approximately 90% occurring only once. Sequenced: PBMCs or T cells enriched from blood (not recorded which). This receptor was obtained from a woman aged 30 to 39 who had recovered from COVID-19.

The CDR3 region is CASSPAGTGEGTEAFF. The CDR3 DNA sequence: TGTGCCAGCAGTCCCGCCGGGACAGGGGAGGGCACTGAAGCTTTCTTT. The chain carries TRBV7-3 and TRBJ1-1, with 10 positions matching TRBD1. This CDR3 contains 16 residues. V lost 6 bases to trimming and J lost 4 bases; unmatched junction nucleotides: 11. Germline CDR1 SGHTA, CDR2 FQGTGA.